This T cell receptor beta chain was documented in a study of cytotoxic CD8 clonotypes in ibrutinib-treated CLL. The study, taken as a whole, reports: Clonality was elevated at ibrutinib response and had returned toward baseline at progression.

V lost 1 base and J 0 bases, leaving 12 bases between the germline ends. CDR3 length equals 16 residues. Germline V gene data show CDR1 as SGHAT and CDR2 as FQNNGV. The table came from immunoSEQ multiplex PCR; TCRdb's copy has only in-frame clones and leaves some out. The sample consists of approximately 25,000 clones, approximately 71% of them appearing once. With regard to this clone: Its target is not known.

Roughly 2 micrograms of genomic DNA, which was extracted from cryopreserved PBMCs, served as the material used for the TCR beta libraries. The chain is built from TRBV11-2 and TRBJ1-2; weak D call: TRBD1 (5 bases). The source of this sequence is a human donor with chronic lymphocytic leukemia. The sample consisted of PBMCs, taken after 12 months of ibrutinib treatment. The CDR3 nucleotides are TGTGCCAGCAGCTTAGGGGGGACGGGGGCTAACTATGGCTACACCTTC. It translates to CASSLGGTGANYGYTF.